This T cell receptor (beta chain) was observed in a study of blood T cell repertoires in COVID-19. At the level of the study: COVID-19 samples, acute and convalescent, were from the United States, Italy and Spain.

In the authors' workflow: Amplified reference gene primers provided the basis for estimating nucleated cell counts. The data were produced by immunoSEQ multiplex PCR, yet TCRdb's version contains in-frame clones alone and is incomplete. For V, J and clone size, that table is used; D and trimming come from the DNA. The data show roughly 340,000 clones, 91% seen once. The sequence was collected from a woman under 30 who had recovered from COVID-19. The material sequenced was peripheral blood.

CDR3 region: CASSIKGVARVDEKLFF. CDR3 in DNA: TGTGCCAGTAGTATTAAGGGGGTCGCCAGGGTAGATGAAAAACTGTTTTTT. The gene calls are TRBV19 and TRBJ1-4; possible D gene TRBD1, 6 bases. This CDR3 spans 17 amino acids. Trimming left V 3 bases short and J 6 bases short, with 20 bases between. CDR1 is LNHDA, CDR2 SQIVND, per germline (reference sequence).